These 27 T cell receptor beta chains were all obtained from the same sample, sequenced in a study of cytomegalovirus exposure and HLA in healthy donors. Only in-frame clones appear in the TCRdb table, and some are missing; sequencing was by immunoSEQ multiplex PCR. The table includes around 300,000 clones, approximately 88% detected once. Sequenced sample: PBMCs. All receptors come from a man aged 30 to 45 in good health and CMV-seronegative.

The chain has TRBV6-5 and TRBJ2-7, with 9 bases lining up with TRBD2. Germline V gene data show CDR1 as MNHEY and CDR2 as SVGAGI. V lost 0 bases, J lost 0 bases, and 3 bases stayed unmatched. CDR3 length: 16 residues. CDR3 residues: CASSYSTSGSSYEQYF. The CDR3, as DNA: TGTGCCAGCAGTTACTCGACTAGCGGATCCTCCTACGAGCAGTACTTC.

The rearrangement uses TRBV27 and TRBJ1-5; D might be TRBD1 (5 bases). The CDR3 has 15 residues. The ends were cut back, 8 bases at V and 5 bases at J, with 19 bases in the middle. CDR1 is MNHEY and CDR2 is SMNVEV in the germline V gene (reference sequence). The CDR3 DNA reads TGTGCCAGCCGGGCGGCGGCAGGGCTTTATCAGCCCCAGCATTTT. This translates into CASRAAAGLYQPQHF.

The V gene is TRBV13, the J gene TRBJ1-2; a possible D gene is TRBD1 (5 bases). CDR3 size: 13 residues. V was pared by 6 bases and J by 6 bases, with 14 bases between. CDR1 is PRHDT, CDR2 FYEKMQ, per germline (reference sequence). CDR3 loop: CASRVVRGDGYTF. CDR3 DNA: TGTGCCAGCAGGGTCGTGCGGGGCGATGGCTACACCTTC. Based on the CDR3 plus reference TRBV13 and TRBJ1-2, the full variable domain is AAGVIQSPRHLIKEKRETATLKCYPIPRHDTVYWYQQGPGQDPQFLISFYEKMQSDKGSIPDRFSAQQFSDYHSELNMSSLELGDSALYFCASRVVRGDGYTFGSGTRLTVV.

Notes on this clone: Other DNA sequences of this sample code for an identical CDR3. The CDR3 is CASSRRGGYNEQFF. Written as DNA, the CDR3 is TGTGCCAGCAGCAGGAGGGGGGGCTACAATGAGCAGTTCTTC. This sequence joins TRBV27 and TRBJ2-1, with D possibly TRBD2 on 7 matching bases. Per germline, CDR1 MNHEY and CDR2 SMNVEV (reference sequence). V was clipped by 6 bases and J by 3 bases, with 12 bases between them. This CDR3 contains 14 residues.

V and J are TRBV5-1 and TRBJ1-3; the D gene is possibly TRBD1 (5 bases). Germline values: CDR1 SGHRS, CDR2 YFSETQ. The V and J ends lost 5 bases and 0 bases respectively, with 12 bases between them. The CDR3 is made up of 15 amino acids. DNA for the CDR3: TGCGCCAGCAGATCCCAGGGCAACTCTGGAAACACCATATATTTT. Translation gives CASRSQGNSGNTIYF. The variable domain in full, with the rest retrieved from reference TRBV5-1 and TRBJ1-3, is KAGVTQTPRYLIKTRGQQVTLSCSPISGHRSVSWYQQTPGQGLQFLFEYFSETQRNKGNFPGRFSGRQFSNSRSEMNVSTLELGDSALYLCASRSQGNSGNTIYFGEGSWLTVV.

The table lists this clone with a count of one. Mismatch with germline at one junction end may stem from a read error. The chain couples TRBV7-2 to TRBJ2-7; 13 nucleotides align to TRBD2. The CDR3 totals 12 residues. CDR1 is SGHTA and CDR2 is FQGNSA in the germline V gene. The CDR3 is CASSFGLAGDGF. The CDR3 DNA sequence: TGTGCCAGCAGCTTTGGACTAGCGGGGGACGGCTTC.

The rearrangement joins TRBV5-6 to TRBJ2-7, with 7 bases lining up with TRBD2. The CDR3 sequence is 11 residues long. V shed 3 bases and J 6 bases; nucleotides not matched to a gene: 0. Germline CDR1 and CDR2: SGHDT and YYEEEE. CDR3 loop: CASSSGGEQYF. As DNA, the CDR3 is TGTGCCAGCAGCTCGGGGGGCGAGCAGTACTTC.

The chain joins TRBV19 to TRBJ1-2, with D perhaps matching TRBD1 (6 bases). The CDR3 totals 11 residues. Germline CDR1 LNHDA, CDR2 SQIVND (reference sequence). Trimming took 8 bases from V and 7 from J, leaving 11 bases between them. CDR3 region: CASQGHSGYTF. CDR3 DNA sequence: TGTGCCAGTCAGGGACATTCTGGCTACACCTTC. The full variable domain, its missing parts supplied by reference TRBV19 and TRBJ1-2, is DGGITQSPKYLFRKEGQNVTLSCEQNLNHDAMYWYRQDPGQGLRLIYYSQIVNDFQKGDIAEGYSVSREKKESFPLTVTSAQKNPTAFYLCASQGHSGYTFGSGTRLTVV.

The rearrangement joins TRBV27 to TRBJ2-3; 9 bases are a match to TRBD1. The CDR3 contains 14 residues. The V gene end was trimmed by 5 bases and the J gene end by 3 bases; junction bases not matched to a gene: 3. Germline V gene data show CDR1 as MNHEY and CDR2 as SMNVEV (reference sequence). The CDR3 loop reads CASSMDRGTDTQYF. CDR3 nucleotides: TGTGCCAGCAGTATGGACAGGGGTACAGATACGCAGTATTTT.

This chain connects TRBV7-2 to TRBJ1-1; no firm D call. The V gene lost 7 bases and the J gene lost 3 bases, with 15 bases spanning the gap. The CDR3 extends over 14 amino acids. The germline V gene has CDR1 SGHTA and CDR2 FQGNSA. The CDR3 DNA reads TGTGCCAGCATCCCCCCCAACAGATACACTGAAGCTTTCTTT. Translation gives CASIPPNRYTEAFF.

The chain joins TRBV18 to TRBJ2-7; perhaps TRBD2 as D (5 bases). Trimming stripped 6 bases from V and 4 bases from J, with 19 bases between. This CDR3 spans 15 amino acids. Looked up from germline, CDR1 is KGHSH and CDR2 is LQKENI. CDR3 in amino acids: CASSLGEYTRYEQYF. The CDR3 region has the DNA TGTGCCAGCTCTCTCGGGGAATATACCCGGTACGAGCAGTACTTC.

V is TRBV7-9 and J is TRBJ1-5, with 7 nucleotides matching TRBD1. This CDR3 contains 16 residues. Unmatched junction bases numbered 11, after V lost 4 bases and J lost 5 bases. Germline V CDR1 and CDR2: SEHNR, FQNEAQ (reference sequence). The CDR3 nucleotides are TGTGCCAGCAGCTCCTCCGTGCAGGGGGGTCATCAGCCCCAGCATTTT. It specifies CASSSSVQGGHQPQHF.

The chain joins TRBV5-1 to TRBJ2-3; D may be TRBD1 (5 bases). V shed 4 bases and J shed 4 bases, with 10 bases lying between them. Germline-derived CDR1 and CDR2 are SGHRS and YFSETQ. This CDR3 region has 13 residues. Written as DNA, the CDR3 is TGCGCCAGCAGCCAGGGTGGGGCAGATACGCAGTATTTT. Translated: CASSQGGADTQYF. The full variable domain, with the rest looked up from reference TRBV5-1 and TRBJ2-3, is KAGVTQTPRYLIKTRGQQVTLSCSPISGHRSVSWYQQTPGQGLQFLFEYFSETQRNKGNFPGRFSGRQFSNSRSEMNVSTLELGDSALYLCASSQGGADTQYFGPGTRLTVL.

The chain employs TRBV5-1 and TRBJ2-3; perhaps TRBD1 as D (5 bases). The CDR3 is 19 residues long. The germline V and J ends were trimmed by 4 bases and 2 bases, with 26 bases remaining between them. The germline V gene encodes CDR1 SGHRS and CDR2 YFSETQ. The DNA for the CDR3 is TGCGCCAGCAGCCCCTCACGCAGTAGGGGCGAGCTTTACACAGATACGCAGTATTTT. It encodes CASSPSRSRGELYTDTQYF.

The genes are TRBV7-2 and TRBJ2-3; weak D call: TRBD1 (6 bases). Trimming took 5 bases from V and 3 from J, leaving 9 bases between them. This CDR3 has 13 residues. The germline gives CDR1 SGHTA, CDR2 FQGNSA. The CDR3 coding sequence is TGTGCCAGCAGCCGACAGGTAACAGATACGCAGTATTTT. Protein: CASSRQVTDTQYF.

There are many counts of this clone. This chain joins TRBV6-5 and TRBJ1-1, with a weak D call TRBD1 (5 bases). This CDR3 spans 14 amino acids. CDR1 MNHEY and CDR2 SVGAGI come from the germline V gene. Trimming left V 5 bases short and J 4 bases short, with 14 bases between. This chain's CDR3 is CASSLSTGFTEAFF. The CDR3, as DNA: TGTGCCAGCAGTCTAAGTACAGGCTTCACTGAAGCTTTCTTT.

This chain uses TRBV6-1 with TRBJ2-7, with 8 bases fitting TRBD1. Trimming cost V 1 base and J 3 bases; bases outside gene matches: 5. The CDR3 consists of 15 residues. CDR1 MNHNS and CDR2 SASEGT come from the germline V gene. This CDR3 reads CASSEGTGRFYEQYF. CDR3 bases: TGTGCCAGCAGTGAAGGGACAGGGAGATTCTACGAGCAGTACTTC.

In this sample, this clone turned up a few times. The V and J genes are TRBV4-1 and TRBJ1-2; D not certain. This CDR3 contains 15 residues. CDR1 and CDR2 (germline): MGHRA, YSYEKL. Trimming pared 1 base from V and 4 bases from J, leaving 13 bases between. The CDR3 here is CASSQVLTMVYGYTF. In DNA form, the CDR3 reads TGCGCCAGCAGCCAAGTGTTGACAATGGTCTATGGCTACACCTTC.

This clone was seen once. The chain uses TRBV10-3 and TRBJ1-3; perhaps TRBD1 as D (5 bases). The V end lost 7 bases, the J end lost 0 bases, and 13 bases lay between the germline ends. The V gene's germline CDR1 is ENHRY and CDR2 SYGVKD. The length of the CDR3 is 15 residues. Written as DNA, the CDR3 is TGTGCCATCACGGCGGGGGAGGACTCTGGAAACACCATATATTTT. Translation: CAITAGEDSGNTIYF.

This chain links TRBV6-5 with TRBJ2-7, with 11 bases that match TRBD1. Unmatched junction bases numbered 8, after V lost 4 bases and J lost 6 bases. CDR3 length equals 15 residues. Germline V gene lookup returns CDR1 MNHEY and CDR2 SVGAGI. The CDR3 protein is CASSFDTGTGGEQYF. The CDR3 DNA reads TGTGCCAGCAGTTTCGATACCGGGACAGGGGGCGAGCAGTACTTC.

The chain is built from TRBV6-1 and TRBJ1-1; unclear D gene. The CDR3 length is 14 residues. Germline V gives CDR1 MNHNS, CDR2 SASEGT. Trimming cost V 7 bases and J 4 bases, with 16 bases left between them. The CDR3 is CASKERSGFTEAFF. The CDR3 DNA sequence: TGTGCCAGCAAGGAACGTTCGGGATTCACTGAAGCTTTCTTT.

The chain is built from TRBV5-1 and TRBJ2-1; 9 nucleotides line up with TRBD2. The germline gives CDR1 SGHRS, CDR2 YFSETQ. The ends lost 0 bases at V and 3 bases at J; junction bases unmatched: 4. The CDR3 consists of 16 residues. CDR3 loop: CASSLVPSGVYNEQFF. CDR3 in DNA: TGCGCCAGCAGCTTGGTCCCTAGCGGGGTCTACAATGAGCAGTTCTTC.

The chain links TRBV5-6 to TRBJ1-2; TRBD1 agrees at 7 bases. The J segment lost 4 bases and the V segment lost 5 bases, leaving 8 bases of the junction unmatched. The CDR3 has 14 residues. Germline-derived CDR1 and CDR2 are SGHDT and YYEEEE. CDR3 in DNA: TGTGCCAGCAGTCCCCGGGACAGACCCTATGGCTACACCTTC. Translated: CASSPRDRPYGYTF.

The V gene is TRBV7-9, the J gene TRBJ2-5, with 8 bases identical to TRBD2. V shed 7 bases and J 5 bases; nucleotides not matched to a gene: 12. Germline V gene sequence: CDR1 SEHNR, CDR2 FQNEAQ (reference sequence). The CDR3 is 15 amino acids. Here the CDR3 reads CASTRGAGEGETQYF. Here the CDR3 DNA reads TGTGCCAGCACGCGGGGGGCAGGGGAAGGCGAGACCCAGTACTTC.

The chain uses TRBV19 and TRBJ2-7, with 8 positions matching TRBD2. CDR3 size: 15 residues. Germline CDR1 LNHDA, CDR2 SQIVND (reference sequence). Losses at the gene ends were 1 base for V and 0 bases for J; bases not matched to a gene: 2. The CDR3 coding sequence is TGTGCCAGTAGTATAGGGAGCGGGGGCTCCTACGAGCAGTACTTC. This codes for CASSIGSGGSYEQYF.

The chain couples TRBV5-1 to TRBJ2-7; 10 nucleotides agree with TRBD2. CDR3 size: 18 residues. CDR1 and CDR2 (germline): SGHRS, YFSETQ. Trimming took 2 bases from V and 3 from J; bases not matched to a gene: 14. CDR3 region: CASSFGTSAAPPDYEQYF. For the CDR3, the DNA is TGCGCCAGCAGCTTTGGGACTAGCGCGGCCCCCCCCGACTACGAGCAGTACTTC.

The chain links TRBV6-5 to TRBJ2-7, with 9 bases aligning to TRBD1. Germline V gene sequence: CDR1 MNHEY, CDR2 SVGAGI. CDR3 length equals 13 residues. V was clipped by 8 bases and J by 5 bases; unmatched bases: 7. The CDR3 spells CASSGTGLNEQYF. The CDR3 coding sequence is TGTGCCAGCTCCGGGACAGGGCTCAACGAGCAGTACTTC.